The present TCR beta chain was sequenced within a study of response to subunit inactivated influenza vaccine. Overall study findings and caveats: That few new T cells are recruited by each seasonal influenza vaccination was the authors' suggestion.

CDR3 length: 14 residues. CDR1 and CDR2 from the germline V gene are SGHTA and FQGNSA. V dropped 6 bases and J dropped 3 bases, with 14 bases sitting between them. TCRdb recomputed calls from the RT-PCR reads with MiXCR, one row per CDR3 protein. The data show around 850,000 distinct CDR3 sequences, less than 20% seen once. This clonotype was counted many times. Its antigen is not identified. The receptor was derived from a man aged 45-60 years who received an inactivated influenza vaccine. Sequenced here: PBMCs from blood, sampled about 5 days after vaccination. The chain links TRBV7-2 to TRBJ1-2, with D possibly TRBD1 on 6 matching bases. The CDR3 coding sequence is TGTGCCAGCAGATCGGGGGGCTTGGACTATGGCTACACCTTC. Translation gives CASRSGGLDYGYTF.